A selection of T cell receptor beta chains follows, all from one sample in a study of cytomegalovirus exposure and HLA in healthy donors. Sequenced by immunoSEQ multiplex PCR; TCRdb stores in-frame clones only, minus some. The table has 150,000 to 200,000 clones, around 80% seen once. The sequencing sample was made of PBMCs. All receptors come from a girl aged 10-17 years in good health and CMV-seropositive. CDR3s include the opening cysteine and the closing phenylalanine or tryptophan. Each record gives: V gene, J gene, CDR3 protein.

>TRBV28|TRBJ2-4
CASQGEGLAKNIQYF
>TRBV28|TRBJ2-7
CASSLSGAYEQYF
>TRBV2|TRBJ2-7
CASSRTGIYEQYF
>TRBV21-1|TRBJ1-4
CASSKARDSPRNNEKLFF
>TRBV10-1|TRBJ1-2
CASSRTVNYGYTF
>TRBV2|TRBJ2-7
CASRRDRGQIGEQYF
>TRBV6-5|TRBJ1-2
CASSQQNYGYTF
>TRBV6-4|TRBJ2-1
CASSQRGGQDEQFF
>TRBV6-5|TRBJ2-3
CASSYTASTDTQYF
>TRBV7-2|TRBJ2-3
CASSSVVRPTDTQYF
>TRBV5-1|TRBJ2-3
CASSLDGGGGTDTQYF
>TRBV7-8|TRBJ1-2
CASSPNAQGSYGYTF
>TRBV28|TRBJ2-2
CASSFLTSGGAQDGELFF
>TRBV19|TRBJ2-3
CASTQDRGTDTQYF
>TRBV29-1|TRBJ1-2
CSVGQGQNNYGYTF
>TRBV18|TRBJ2-1
CASSPMGQAQHEQFF
>TRBV19|TRBJ2-7
CASSITSGSYEQYF
>TRBV7-9|TRBJ1-2
CASSSTPTNYGYTF
>TRBV7-9|TRBJ1-2
CASSLGTGVYGYTF
>TRBV2|TRBJ1-1
CASSEIENTEAFF
>TRBV6-5|TRBJ1-5
CASRGQDNQPQHF
>TRBV4-3|TRBJ2-7
CASSQYLGQGYSYEQYF
>TRBV6-5|TRBJ1-2
CASRQGYGYTF
>TRBV6-1|TRBJ1-2
CASNRGIYGYTF
>TRBV15|TRBJ1-5
CATSRAPGQPYSNQPQHF
>TRBV19|TRBJ2-2
CASSIARGTGELFF
>TRBV28|TRBJ1-1
CASSLPGTEAFF
>TRBV7-9|TRBJ1-2
CASRRDGFRYGYTF
>TRBV7-6|TRBJ2-1
CASSLARASGVYNEQFF
>TRBV13|TRBJ2-1
CASSLGAGGFNEQFF
>TRBV9|TRBJ1-4
CASSVTGEPEKLFF